This is a list of T cell receptor beta chains from one sample in a study of shared clonotypes between healthy human individuals. The table came from immunoSEQ multiplex PCR; TCRdb's copy has only in-frame clones and leaves some out. The sample consists of roughly 760,000 clones, less than 85% of them appearing once. Sequencing was carried out using memory CD4+ T cells sorted from blood. These receptors came from a woman aged 25 to 39 in good health. The CDR3 runs from the conserved cysteine through the conserved F or W. D genes are given only for firm matches. Size values are once, few and many counts, or a class for expanded clones, and some rows have none.

d_call: NA
j_call: TRBJ1-2
clone_size: NA
v_call: TRBV6-1
cdr3_aa: CASRKASGYGYTF
cdr3_nt: TGTGCCAGCAGGAAGGCCTCGGGGTATGGCTACACCTTC

d_call: NA
j_call: TRBJ1-1
clone_size: NA
v_call: TRBV6-1
cdr3_aa: CASSEPNNAGTEAFF
cdr3_nt: TGTGCCAGCAGTGAACCCAACAACGCGGGCACTGAAGCTTTCTTT

d_call: TRBD1
j_call: TRBJ2-7
clone_size: NA
v_call: TRBV27
cdr3_aa: CASSSHRGRILYEQYF
cdr3_nt: TGTGCCAGCAGTTCCCACAGGGGGCGGATCCTCTACGAGCAGTACTTC

d_call: NA
j_call: TRBJ1-2
clone_size: many
v_call: TRBV18
cdr3_aa: CASSGAPAGIYGYTF
cdr3_nt: TGTGCCAGCTCAGGCGCCCCGGCGGGGATCTATGGCTACACCTTC

d_call: NA
j_call: TRBJ1-3
clone_size: NA
v_call: TRBV30
cdr3_aa: CAWSAAGFYGNTIYF
cdr3_nt: TGTGCCTGGAGTGCCGCCGGGTTTTATGGAAACACCATATATTTT

d_call: TRBD2
j_call: TRBJ2-7
clone_size: NA
v_call: TRBV14
cdr3_aa: CASSRSAGISYEQYF
cdr3_nt: TGTGCCAGCAGCCGGTCAGCGGGGATCTCCTACGAGCAGTACTTC

d_call: NA
j_call: TRBJ1-2
clone_size: once
v_call: TRBV4-1
cdr3_aa: CASSQMGGGYGYTF
cdr3_nt: TGCGCCAGCTCACAAATGGGAGGGGGCTATGGCTACACCTTC

d_call: TRBD1
j_call: TRBJ2-7
clone_size: NA
v_call: TRBV6-1
cdr3_aa: CASARDRGAYEQYF
cdr3_nt: TGTGCCAGCGCCCGGGACAGGGGGGCCTACGAGCAGTACTTC

d_call: NA
j_call: TRBJ2-7
clone_size: few
v_call: TRBV2
cdr3_aa: CASSEGVTGYEQYF
cdr3_nt: TGTGCCAGCAGTGAGGGGGTCACTGGCTACGAGCAGTACTTC

d_call: NA
j_call: TRBJ2-4
clone_size: NA
v_call: TRBV7-2
cdr3_aa: CASSPTALNKNIQYF
cdr3_nt: TGTGCCAGCAGTCCCACGGCCCTTAACAAAAACATTCAGTACTTC

d_call: NA
j_call: TRBJ2-1
clone_size: NA
v_call: TRBV25-1
cdr3_aa: CASSESAASSYNEQFF
cdr3_nt: TGTGCCAGCAGTGAATCGGCGGCGAGCTCCTACAATGAGCAGTTCTTC

d_call: TRBD1
j_call: TRBJ1-1
clone_size: once
v_call: TRBV7-8
cdr3_aa: CASSFYRGGTEAFF
cdr3_nt: TGTGCCAGCAGCTTTTACAGGGGGGGCACTGAAGCTTTCTTT

d_call: NA
j_call: TRBJ1-3
clone_size: NA
v_call: TRBV14
cdr3_aa: CASSQGGAPVGNTIYF
cdr3_nt: TGTGCCAGCAGCCAAGGGGGGGCTCCGGTGGGAAACACCATATATTTT

d_call: TRBD2
j_call: TRBJ2-5
clone_size: few
v_call: TRBV5-1
cdr3_aa: CATRPTGLVVETQYF
cdr3_nt: TGCGCCACCCGCCCCACGGGACTAGTTGTAGAGACCCAGTACTTC

d_call: NA
j_call: TRBJ2-3
clone_size: NA
v_call: TRBV19
cdr3_aa: CASSIGRTTDTQYF
cdr3_nt: TGTGCCAGTAGTATTGGTAGGACGACAGATACGCAGTATTTT

d_call: NA
j_call: TRBJ1-5
clone_size: NA
v_call: TRBV6-6
cdr3_aa: CASTSPGSNQPQHF
cdr3_nt: TGTGCCAGCACCTCCCCGGGGAGCAATCAGCCCCAGCATTTT

d_call: NA
j_call: TRBJ1-5
clone_size: few
v_call: TRBV28
cdr3_aa: CASSFVATFVYSNQPQHF
cdr3_nt: TGTGCCAGCAGTTTTGTTGCGACATTCGTATATAGCAATCAGCCCCAGCATTTT

d_call: TRBD1
j_call: TRBJ2-7
clone_size: NA
v_call: TRBV29-1
cdr3_aa: CSATGALSSYEQYF
cdr3_nt: TGCAGCGCGACAGGGGCTCTGAGCTCCTACGAGCAGTACTTC

d_call: TRBD2
j_call: TRBJ2-1
clone_size: NA
v_call: TRBV5-4
cdr3_aa: CASSLGLAGGVGGNEQFF
cdr3_nt: TGTGCCAGCAGCTTGGGACTAGCGGGAGGGGTCGGGGGGAATGAGCAGTTCTTC

d_call: NA
j_call: TRBJ2-7
clone_size: NA
v_call: TRBV5-1
cdr3_aa: CASSQGRGVYEQYF
cdr3_nt: TGCGCCAGCAGTCAGGGCAGGGGAGTCTACGAGCAGTACTTC

d_call: NA
j_call: TRBJ1-1
clone_size: NA
v_call: TRBV7-6
cdr3_aa: CASSRGLEGNTEAFF
cdr3_nt: TGTGCCAGCAGCCGGGGACTGGAGGGGAACACTGAAGCTTTCTTT

d_call: TRBD1
j_call: TRBJ1-4
clone_size: NA
v_call: TRBV27
cdr3_aa: CASKSGQGNEKLFF
cdr3_nt: TGTGCCAGCAAATCGGGACAGGGGAATGAAAAACTGTTTTTT

d_call: TRBD1
j_call: TRBJ1-1
clone_size: NA
v_call: TRBV29-1
cdr3_aa: CSVAGQGVPRTEAFF
cdr3_nt: TGCAGCGTTGCGGGACAGGGGGTTCCTCGGACTGAAGCTTTCTTT

d_call: TRBD1
j_call: TRBJ1-5
clone_size: NA
v_call: TRBV25-1
cdr3_aa: CASSPSTGGYQPQHF
cdr3_nt: TGTGCCAGCAGTCCGTCGACAGGGGGCTATCAGCCCCAGCATTTT

d_call: NA
j_call: TRBJ1-5
clone_size: NA
v_call: TRBV6-4
cdr3_aa: CASSAEGSNQPQHF
cdr3_nt: TGTGCCAGCTCTGCGGAAGGGAGCAATCAGCCCCAGCATTTT

d_call: NA
j_call: TRBJ2-5
clone_size: NA
v_call: TRBV5-1
cdr3_aa: CASSLVQGGLETQYF
cdr3_nt: TGCGCCAGCAGCTTAGTCCAGGGTGGCCTAGAGACCCAGTACTTC

d_call: NA
j_call: TRBJ1-4
clone_size: few
v_call: TRBV28
cdr3_aa: CASSLTPGATNEKLFF
cdr3_nt: TGTGCCAGCAGTCTAACCCCGGGGGCAACTAATGAAAAACTGTTTTTT

d_call: NA
j_call: TRBJ1-3
clone_size: NA
v_call: TRBV10-3
cdr3_aa: CAISEQQATGNTIYF
cdr3_nt: TGTGCCATCAGTGAGCAACAGGCGACTGGAAACACCATATATTTT

d_call: TRBD2
j_call: TRBJ2-1
clone_size: NA
v_call: TRBV6-5
cdr3_aa: CASSYSMAGGNEQFF
cdr3_nt: TGTGCCAGCAGTTACTCGATGGCGGGAGGGAATGAGCAGTTCTTC

d_call: NA
j_call: TRBJ1-1
clone_size: NA
v_call: TRBV6-6
cdr3_aa: CASSAGSVDTEAFF
cdr3_nt: TGTGCCAGCAGTGCCGGCAGCGTTGACACTGAAGCTTTCTTT

d_call: NA
j_call: TRBJ2-3
clone_size: NA
v_call: TRBV28
cdr3_aa: CASSFSSTDTQYF
cdr3_nt: TGTGCCAGCAGTTTCTCCTCCACAGATACGCAGTATTTT

d_call: TRBD1
j_call: TRBJ2-5
clone_size: NA
v_call: TRBV7-9
cdr3_aa: CASSLMGQGGQETQYF
cdr3_nt: TGTGCCAGCAGCTTAATGGGACAGGGGGGTCAAGAGACCCAGTACTTC

d_call: NA
j_call: TRBJ2-1
clone_size: NA
v_call: TRBV27
cdr3_aa: CASSQKNTRVSEQFF
cdr3_nt: TGTGCCAGCAGTCAAAAAAACACCCGAGTTTCTGAGCAGTTCTTC

d_call: NA
j_call: TRBJ1-1
clone_size: NA
v_call: TRBV27
cdr3_aa: CASVGGRHTEAFF
cdr3_nt: TGTGCCAGCGTCGGCGGGAGGCACACTGAAGCTTTCTTT

d_call: NA
j_call: TRBJ1-3
clone_size: NA
v_call: TRBV6-6
cdr3_aa: CASSWDGSSGNTIYF
cdr3_nt: TGTGCCAGCAGTTGGGACGGGAGCTCTGGAAACACCATATATTTT

d_call: TRBD2
j_call: TRBJ2-1
clone_size: few
v_call: TRBV7-7
cdr3_aa: CASSLAASGNEQFF
cdr3_nt: TGTGCCAGCAGCTTAGCGGCTAGCGGCAATGAGCAGTTCTTC

d_call: NA
j_call: TRBJ2-3
clone_size: few
v_call: TRBV5-1
cdr3_aa: CASSSGSLPDTQYF
cdr3_nt: TGCGCCAGCAGCTCCGGTAGCCTACCAGATACGCAGTATTTT

d_call: TRBD1
j_call: TRBJ1-3
clone_size: NA
v_call: TRBV18
cdr3_aa: CASSPQGAGNTIYF
cdr3_nt: TGTGCCAGCTCACCTCAGGGGGCTGGAAACACCATATATTTT

d_call: NA
j_call: TRBJ1-3
clone_size: medium-sized
v_call: TRBV19
cdr3_aa: CASSIRISGNTIYF
cdr3_nt: TGTGCCAGTAGTATACGGATCTCTGGAAACACCATATATTTT

d_call: TRBD1
j_call: TRBJ2-5
clone_size: NA
v_call: TRBV18
cdr3_aa: CASSPPGTGSIKETQYF
cdr3_nt: TGTGCCAGCTCACCTCCCGGGACAGGCTCCATCAAAGAGACCCAGTACTTC

d_call: TRBD2
j_call: TRBJ2-7
clone_size: NA
v_call: TRBV5-1
cdr3_aa: CASSFKRESYEQYF
cdr3_nt: TGCGCCAGCAGCTTCAAGCGGGAGTCCTACGAGCAGTACTTC

d_call: NA
j_call: TRBJ2-1
clone_size: NA
v_call: TRBV14
cdr3_aa: CASSLRTASGGAYNEQFF
cdr3_nt: TGTGCCAGCAGCCTACGGACAGCTTCCGGGGGCGCCTACAATGAGCAGTTCTTC

d_call: TRBD1
j_call: TRBJ2-1
clone_size: once
v_call: TRBV19
cdr3_aa: CATVVLQGAVNEQFF
cdr3_nt: TGTGCCACCGTAGTGCTGCAGGGGGCTGTGAATGAGCAGTTCTTC

d_call: NA
j_call: TRBJ2-2
clone_size: NA
v_call: TRBV5-8
cdr3_aa: CASSSGLNTGELFF
cdr3_nt: TGTGCCAGCAGTAGTGGACTAAACACCGGGGAGCTGTTTTTT

d_call: NA
j_call: TRBJ2-2
clone_size: NA
v_call: TRBV19
cdr3_aa: CASRVSVLNTGELFF
cdr3_nt: TGTGCCAGCCGGGTGTCAGTTCTGAACACCGGGGAGCTGTTTTTT

d_call: TRBD2
j_call: TRBJ2-5
clone_size: few
v_call: TRBV18
cdr3_aa: CASSQSGTETQYF
cdr3_nt: TGTGCCAGCTCACAAAGCGGGACTGAGACCCAGTACTTC

d_call: TRBD2
j_call: TRBJ2-2
clone_size: NA
v_call: TRBV6-4
cdr3_aa: CATRLAVNTGELFF
cdr3_nt: TGTGCCACCCGACTAGCGGTAAACACCGGGGAGCTGTTTTTT

d_call: NA
j_call: TRBJ1-2
clone_size: NA
v_call: TRBV5-5
cdr3_aa: CASSLGGVTDGYTF
cdr3_nt: TGTGCCAGCAGCTTGGGAGGGGTGACAGATGGCTACACCTTC

d_call: NA
j_call: TRBJ1-2
clone_size: NA
v_call: TRBV6-6
cdr3_aa: CASSYRTDSNYGYTF
cdr3_nt: TGTGCCAGCAGTTACAGGACGGACTCTAACTATGGCTACACCTTC

d_call: NA
j_call: TRBJ1-5
clone_size: NA
v_call: TRBV19
cdr3_aa: CASSIARGLDSRGYSNQPQHF
cdr3_nt: TGTGCCAGTAGTATAGCCCGCGGGCTTGACAGTAGAGGCTATAGCAATCAGCCCCAGCATTTT

d_call: NA
j_call: TRBJ2-3
clone_size: NA
v_call: TRBV6-5
cdr3_aa: CASQEHAASTDTQYF
cdr3_nt: TGTGCCTCACAGGAGCACGCGGCAAGCACAGATACGCAGTATTTT

d_call: NA
j_call: TRBJ2-3
clone_size: NA
v_call: TRBV4-2
cdr3_aa: CASSQDRQLRDTQYF
cdr3_nt: TGTGCCAGCAGCCAAGATCGTCAGCTGCGGGATACGCAGTATTTT